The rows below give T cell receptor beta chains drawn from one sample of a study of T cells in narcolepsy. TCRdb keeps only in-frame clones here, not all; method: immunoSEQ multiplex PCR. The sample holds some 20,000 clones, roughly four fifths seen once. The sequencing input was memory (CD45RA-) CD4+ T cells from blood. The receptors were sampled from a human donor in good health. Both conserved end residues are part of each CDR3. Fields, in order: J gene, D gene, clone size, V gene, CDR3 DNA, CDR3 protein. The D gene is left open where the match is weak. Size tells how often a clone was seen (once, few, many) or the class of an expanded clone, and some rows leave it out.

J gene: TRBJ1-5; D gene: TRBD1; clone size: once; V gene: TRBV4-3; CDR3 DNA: TGCGCCAGCAGCCAAGAGACAGGGGATCAGCCCCAGCATTTT; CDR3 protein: CASSQETGDQPQHF
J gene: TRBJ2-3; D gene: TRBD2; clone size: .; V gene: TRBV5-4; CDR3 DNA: TGTGCCAGCAGCTTGGCGGCTAGCGGGCTTGAGGATACGCAGTATTTT; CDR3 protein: CASSLAASGLEDTQYF
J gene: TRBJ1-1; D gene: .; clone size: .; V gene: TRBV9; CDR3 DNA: TGTGCCAGCAGCGTAGTGGGGGGAAGGAACACTGAAGCTTTCTTT; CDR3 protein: CASSVVGGRNTEAFF
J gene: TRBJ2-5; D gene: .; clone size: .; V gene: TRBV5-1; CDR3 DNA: TGCGCCAGCAGGATACAGGGTAACCAAGAGACCCAGTACTTC; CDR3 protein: CASRIQGNQETQYF
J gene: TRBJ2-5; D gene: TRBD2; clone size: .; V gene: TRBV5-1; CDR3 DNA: TGCGCCAGCAGCGCGAGCGGGGAGGGTGTGGAGACCCAGTACTTC; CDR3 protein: CASSASGEGVETQYF
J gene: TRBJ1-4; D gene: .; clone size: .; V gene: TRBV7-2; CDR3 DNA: TGTGCCAGCAGCTTGGGCGGCCGCTTAGGGAAACTGTTTTTT; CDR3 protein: CASSLGGRLGKLFF
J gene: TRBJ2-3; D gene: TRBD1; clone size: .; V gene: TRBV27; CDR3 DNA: TGTGCCAGCAGTTCGGGCAGGGGGCGGGATACGCAGTATTTT; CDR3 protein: CASSSGRGRDTQYF
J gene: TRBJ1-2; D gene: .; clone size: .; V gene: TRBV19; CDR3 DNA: TGTGCCAGTAGTCGGGCAGAACACATCCTCTATGGCTACACCTTC; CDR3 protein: CASSRAEHILYGYTF
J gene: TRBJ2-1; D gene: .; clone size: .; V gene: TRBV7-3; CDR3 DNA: TGTGCCAGCAGCTCCTACCGCGGCAATGAGCAGTTCTTC; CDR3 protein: CASSSYRGNEQFF
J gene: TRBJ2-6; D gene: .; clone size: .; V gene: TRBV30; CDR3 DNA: TGTGCCTACCCACCTGGGTTGGGGGCTGGGGCCAACGTCCTGACTTTC; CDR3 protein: CAYPPGLGAGANVLTF
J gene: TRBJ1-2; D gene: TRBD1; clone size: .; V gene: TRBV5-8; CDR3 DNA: TGTGCCAGCAGCTTGGGGACAGGGGGTCCAGAGGGCTACACCTTC; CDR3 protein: CASSLGTGGPEGYTF
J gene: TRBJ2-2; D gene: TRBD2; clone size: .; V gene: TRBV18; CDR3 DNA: TGTGCCAGCTCACCTATGACTAGCGGGGACACCGGGGAGCTGTTTTTT; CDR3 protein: CASSPMTSGDTGELFF
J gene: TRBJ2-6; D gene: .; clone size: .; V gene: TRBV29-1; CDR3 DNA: TGCAGCGCCCGTGAGGCCAACGTCCTGACTTTC; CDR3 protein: CSAREANVLTF
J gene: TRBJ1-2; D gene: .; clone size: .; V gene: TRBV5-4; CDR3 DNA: TGTGCCAGCACCCTCGGGAGGGGATCTTTAGGTGGCTACACCTTC; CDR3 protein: CASTLGRGSLGGYTF
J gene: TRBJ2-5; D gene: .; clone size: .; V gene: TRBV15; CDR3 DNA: TGTGCCACCAGCAGAGCCGGAAATCCCCAAGAGACCCAGTACTTC; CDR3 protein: CATSRAGNPQETQYF
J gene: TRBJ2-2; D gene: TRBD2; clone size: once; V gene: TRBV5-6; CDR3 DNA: TGTGCCAGCAGACCTGGACTAGCGGGGTTTCGCACCGGGGAGCTGTTTTTT; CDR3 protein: CASRPGLAGFRTGELFF
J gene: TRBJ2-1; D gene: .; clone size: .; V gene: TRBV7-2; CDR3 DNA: TGTGCCAGCAGCCGAGCCGTTGAGCAGTTCTTC; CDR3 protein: CASSRAVEQFF